The clone carrying this T cell receptor (beta chain) was picked up a small number of times. What it recognizes is unknown. This entry is derived from a study of T cells in Graves' hyperthyroidism and ophthalmopathy. The study, taken as a whole, reports: The blood repertoire included most of the expanded thyroid clonotypes above 0.001.

Researchers took RNA transcripts and amplified the TCR beta CDR3 regions from them. The TCR CDR3 was amplified in a first-round RT-PCR using the HTBI primer set. TCRdb fed the multiplex PCR reads into MiXCR, producing one record per CDR3 protein. The sample lists 540,000 or so distinct CDR3 sequences; around 14% were seen once. The CDR3 consists of 11 residues. Trimming stripped 6 bases from V and 0 bases from J, with 6 bases between. The germline V gene encodes CDR1 DFQATT and CDR2 SNEGSKA (reference sequence). The chain joins TRBV20-1 to TRBJ2-7; D ambiguous. The specimen sequenced was blood. This receptor was obtained from a woman under 40 with Graves' hyperthyroidism. The CDR3 DNA reads as TGCAGTGCAAGACCCTCCTACGAGCAGTACTTC. Translating gives CSARPSYEQYF.